Below, 4 T cell receptor beta chains from the same sample are listed, as sequenced in a study of shared clonotypes between healthy human individuals. Here immunoSEQ multiplex PCR was the method, and the copy in TCRdb shows in-frame clones only, minus some. This sample has approximately 500,000 clones, with 60% to 80% found just once. Sequencing was done on a sample of PBMCs. These receptors were collected from a woman aged 40 to 50 in good health. Some clones in this sample may be carry-over from other donors' samples.

This clone has a handful of counts. This chain joins TRBV7-9 and TRBJ1-4; D possibly corresponds to TRBD1 (5 bases). Germline assignment: CDR1 SEHNR and CDR2 FQNEAQ (reference sequence). CDR3 length: 14 amino acids. The V and J ends lost 6 bases and 0 bases respectively, with 8 bases between them. The CDR3 loop reads CASSEQATNEKLFF. CDR3 nucleotides: TGTGCCAGCAGTGAACAGGCAACTAATGAAAAACTGTTTTTT.

The V call is TRBV7-2, the J call TRBJ1-5, with D hard to call. Trimming took off 5 bases at V and 7 bases at J, with 15 bases between the two ends. Germline lookup yields CDR1 SGHTA and CDR2 FQGNSA. The CDR3 has 14 amino acids. The CDR3 DNA reads as TGTGCCAGCAGCCCGTCAGACTCCGGGCAGCCCCAGCATTTT. Translating it yields CASSPSDSGQPQHF.

The DNA of the CDR3 is TGTGCCAGCAGCCTCGGGGGGAGGGCCCTGGAGACCCAGTACTTC. This sequence encodes CASSLGGRALETQYF. V gene TRBV7-9 combines with J gene TRBJ2-5; 7 bases map to TRBD2. The J segment lost 5 bases and the V segment lost 5 bases, leaving 11 bases of the junction unmatched. The CDR3 has 15 residues. The germline V gene encodes CDR1 SEHNR and CDR2 FQNEAQ (reference sequence).

The chain recombines TRBV5-1 with TRBJ1-4, with a possible D match to TRBD1 (5 bases). Germline V gene lookup returns CDR1 SGHRS and CDR2 YFSETQ. The CDR3 extends over 15 amino acids. Trimming shortened V by 0 bases and J by 5 bases, and 11 bases separated the two germline ends. For the CDR3, the DNA is TGCGCCAGCAGCTTGGTACAGGACCCGAATGAAAAACTGTTTTTT. Translation gives CASSLVQDPNEKLFF.